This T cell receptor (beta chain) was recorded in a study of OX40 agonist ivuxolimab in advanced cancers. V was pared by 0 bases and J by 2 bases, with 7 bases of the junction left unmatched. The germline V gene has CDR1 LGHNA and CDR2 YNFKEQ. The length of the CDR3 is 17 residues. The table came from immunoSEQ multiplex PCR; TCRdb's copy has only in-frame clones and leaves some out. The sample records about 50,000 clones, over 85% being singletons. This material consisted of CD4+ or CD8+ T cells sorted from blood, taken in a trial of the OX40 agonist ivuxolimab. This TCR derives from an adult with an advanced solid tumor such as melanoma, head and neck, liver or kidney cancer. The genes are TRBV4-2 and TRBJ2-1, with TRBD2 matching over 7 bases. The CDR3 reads CASSQDPGLAAYNEQFF. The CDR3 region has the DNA TGTGCCAGCAGCCAAGATCCTGGGCTAGCGGCCTACAATGAGCAGTTCTTC.